The T cell receptor beta chain described here comes from a study of blood T cell repertoires in COVID-19. Study background: Some COVID-19 samples were acute and others convalescent; all came from the United States, Italy and Spain. In each case, the material was cDNA or gDNA derived from T cells, B-cell-depleted T cells, or PBMCs.

The participants were between 18 and 89 years old and came from 24 US areas. Authors' data handling: From reference gene primer amplification, estimates of nucleated cell counts were derived. Sequencing used immunoSEQ multiplex PCR; TCRdb keeps in-frame clones, though not all of them. V and J calls and clone size are as listed in that table; D and trimming were resolved from the DNA. In the table there are roughly 150,000 clones, approximately 86% of which are singletons. Germline V lookup: CDR1 MNHNS, CDR2 SASEGT. The CDR3 has 17 amino acids. V was clipped by 4 bases and J by 3 bases; unmatched bases: 8.

This clonotype was sampled from a woman aged 35 to 49 who had recovered from COVID-19. The chain joins TRBV6-1 to TRBJ2-1, with TRBD2 matching over 11 bases. Sequenced sample: PBMCs or T cells enriched from blood (not recorded which). CDR3: CASSGSASGGHYNEQFF. DNA for the CDR3: TGTGCCAGCAGTGGCAGCGCTAGCGGGGGGCACTACAATGAGCAGTTCTTC.